This T cell receptor (beta chain) derives from a study of T-cell reconstitution after alpha-beta-depleted transplantation in children. As it was prepared, the TCRbeta library received unique molecular identifiers. TCRdb re-called the PCR reads with MiXCR, one entry per CDR3 protein. This sample carries hundreds of thousands of distinct CDR3 sequences, 13% of them seen once, and the ten largest clones take about 2%. This CDR3 comprises 11 residues. CDR1 is SGHDT, CDR2 YYEEEE, per germline. V lost 4 bases and J 4 bases, leaving 5 bases between the germline ends. The sample here was PBMCs, mostly from graft donor cells, taken 360 days after TCRalphabeta/CD19-depleted stem cell transplant. The receptor was derived from a male patient younger than 18 who had a stem cell transplant for acute myeloid leukemia, so the T cells may come from the graft donor. The chain uses TRBV5-6 and TRBJ1-2; D unresolved. The CDR3 region has the DNA TGTGCCAGCAGCGGGGTCTATGGCTACACCTTC. Translated: CASSGVYGYTF.